This TCR beta chain is from a study of T cell clonotyping in hematopoietic cell transplantation. Some clones are missing from TCRdb's copy, which holds only in-frame ones; the method was immunoSEQ multiplex PCR. The sample lists fewer than 45,000 clones; over 80% were seen once. This clone has only a few counts. The specimen was peripheral blood mononuclear cells. The sequence derives from a woman aged 40 to 50 in good health. Some clones in this sample may be carry-over from other donors' samples.

This chain's CDR3 is CASSLTFGQPQHF. The CDR3 DNA follows: TGTGCCAGCAGTTTAACGTTCGGGCAGCCCCAGCATTTT. The genes are TRBV27 and TRBJ1-5; no definite D call. CDR1 MNHEY and CDR2 SMNVEV come from the germline V gene (reference sequence). V lost 2 bases and J lost 7, with 9 bases in between. This CDR3 is built from 13 residues.